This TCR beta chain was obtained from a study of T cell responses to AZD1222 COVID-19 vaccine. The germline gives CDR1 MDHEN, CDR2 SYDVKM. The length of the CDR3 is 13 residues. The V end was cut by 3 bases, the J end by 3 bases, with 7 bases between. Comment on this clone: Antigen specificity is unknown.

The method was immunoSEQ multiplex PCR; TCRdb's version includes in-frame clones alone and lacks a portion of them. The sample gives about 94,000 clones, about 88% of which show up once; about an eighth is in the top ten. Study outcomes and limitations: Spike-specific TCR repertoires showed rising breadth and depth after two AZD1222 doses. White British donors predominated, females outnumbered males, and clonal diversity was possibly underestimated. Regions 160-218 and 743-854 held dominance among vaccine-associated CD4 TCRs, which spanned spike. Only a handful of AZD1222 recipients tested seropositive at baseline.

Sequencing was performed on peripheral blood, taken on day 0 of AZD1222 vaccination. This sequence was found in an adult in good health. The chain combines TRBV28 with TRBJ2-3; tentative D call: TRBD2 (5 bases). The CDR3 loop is CASSLGGTDTQYF. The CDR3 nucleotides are TGTGCCAGCAGTTTGGGCGGGACAGATACGCAGTATTTT.